This T cell receptor (beta chain) was identified in a study of T-cell reconstitution after alpha-beta-depleted transplantation in children. There are many counts of this clonotype. Germline V gives CDR1 DFQATT, CDR2 SNEGSKA (reference sequence). V lost 0 bases to trimming and J lost 3 bases, with 12 bases between them. The CDR3 loop spans 15 amino acids. Unique molecular identifiers tagged the TCRbeta library. TCRdb re-called the PCR reads with MiXCR, one entry per CDR3 protein. The sample consists of hundreds of thousands of distinct CDR3 sequences, 9.5% to 10% of them appearing once. The chain is built from TRBV20-1 and TRBJ1-5; D possibly corresponds to TRBD1 (6 bases). Sequencing was performed on PBMCs from the stem cell graft donor, taken from the stem cell graft. The sequence was collected from a human donor who donated a stem cell graft to a child with SCID. The CDR3 DNA is TGCAGTGCTAGAGATAGGAGGACAGACAATCAGCCCCAGCATTTT. It encodes CSARDRRTDNQPQHF.